A single sample is the source of the 27 T cell receptor beta chains below, sequenced in a study of somatic mutations in cytotoxic T cells in rheumatoid arthritis. Profiled with immunoSEQ multiplex PCR; TCRdb holds only in-frame clones, not every one. The table shows about 15,000 clones, with 72% occurring only once. Sequenced sample: CD8+ T cells sorted from blood. The receptor set was obtained from an adult with rheumatoid arthritis.

This chain uses TRBV6-5 with TRBJ2-7, with 11 bases identical to TRBD1. Germline V gene data show CDR1 as MNHEY and CDR2 as SVGAGI. This CDR3 spans 16 amino acids. V gave up 2 bases and J gave up 3 bases; unmatched junction bases: 6. CDR3 nucleotides: TGTGCCAGCAGTTACATCGCGGGACAGGGGGGCTACGAGCAGTACTTC. Encoded protein: CASSYIAGQGGYEQYF.

The V call is TRBV5-1, the J call TRBJ2-7; 9 nucleotides match TRBD1. Germline V CDR1 and CDR2: SGHRS, YFSETQ. Trimming took 4 bases from V and 3 from J; bases not matched to a gene: 8. This CDR3 has 15 residues. The CDR3 nucleotides are TGCGCCAGCAGCCCAGGACAGGGGATTTTCTACGAGCAGTACTTC. This translates into CASSPGQGIFYEQYF.

The J gene is TRBJ2-5, the V gene TRBV7-9; D is undetermined. This CDR3 is built from 18 residues. Trimming took off 5 bases at V and 5 bases at J, with 27 bases between the two ends. CDR1 and CDR2 from the germline V gene are SEHNR and FQNEAQ (reference sequence). The chain's CDR3 is CASSLLQHDLSVVETQYF. CDR3 bases: TGTGCCAGCAGCCTCCTTCAACATGACCTTTCGGTTGTGGAGACCCAGTACTTC.

This clone is a singleton in its sample. This rearrangement joins TRBV5-4 to TRBJ2-5; perhaps D is TRBD1 or TRBD2 (5 bases each). Germline CDR1 reads SGHNT; CDR2 reads YYREEE (reference sequence). Trimming took 2 bases from V and 1 from J, leaving 15 bases between them. The CDR3 spans 16 residues. The CDR3 protein is CASSLVGDAIQETQYF. CDR3 nucleotides: TGTGCCAGCAGCTTAGTGGGGGACGCTATCCAAGAGACCCAGTACTTC.

The V and J genes are TRBV2 and TRBJ2-2; perhaps TRBD1 as D (6 bases). The CDR3 has 17 amino acids. CDR1 and CDR2 (germline): SNHLY, FYNNEI. With 8 bases removed from V and 5 bases from J, the gap between germline ends came to 24 bases. The DNA of the CDR3 is TGTGCCAGCGCTGGGGGCCTCATAGGGGCAGGGACCGGGGAGCTGTTTTTT. This encodes CASAGGLIGAGTGELFF.

The CDR3 bases are TGTGCCAGCAGTTTGGGCAGGGGCTACAATGAGCAGTTCTTC. Its translation is CASSLGRGYNEQFF. J is TRBJ2-1 and V is TRBV27; a weak D match, TRBD1 (6 bases). The CDR3 runs 14 residues. From germline, CDR1 is MNHEY and CDR2 SMNVEV (reference sequence). V lost 3 bases and J 3 bases, leaving 9 bases between the germline ends.

As to this clone: Relative to the germline gene, one junction end is altered; a read error may explain this. The sample contains more than one DNA sequence encoding this CDR3. V and J are TRBV30 and TRBJ1-1, with 8 bases aligning to TRBD1. Germline V gene data show CDR1 as GTSNPN and CDR2 as SVGIG (reference sequence). The CDR3 spans 15 residues. CDR3 sequence reads: CAWSRTGISSAEAFF. CDR3 in DNA: TGTGCTTGGAGTCGGACAGGGATATCTTCGGCTGAAGCTTTCTTT. Together with reference TRBV30 and TRBJ1-1, the CDR3 gives the full variable domain: SQTIHQWPATLVQPVGSPLSLECTVEGTSNPNLYWYRQAAGRGLQLLFYSVGIGQISSEVPQNLSASRPQDRQFILSSKKLLLSDSGFYLCAWSRTGISSAEAFFGQGTRLTVV.

The V gene is TRBV5-6, the J gene TRBJ2-5, with D tentatively TRBD1 (5 bases). Trimming removed 1 base from V and 1 base from J, with 11 bases in between. The CDR3 is made up of 15 amino acids. Germline values: CDR1 SGHDT, CDR2 YYEEEE. CDR3 amino acids: CASSLKAGIQETQYF. The CDR3 DNA reads as TGTGCCAGCAGCTTGAAGGCAGGGATCCAAGAGACCCAGTACTTC.

The chain is built from TRBV6-1 and TRBJ2-7, with TRBD1 identical over 10 bases. The J segment lost 3 bases and the V segment lost 2 bases, leaving 1 base of the junction unmatched. CDR1 is MNHNS and CDR2 is SASEGT in the germline V gene. The CDR3 has 14 amino acids. CDR3 loop: CASSEWTGGYEQYF. In nucleotides, the CDR3 is TGTGCCAGCAGTGAATGGACAGGGGGCTACGAGCAGTACTTC.

V gene TRBV10-2 combines with J gene TRBJ2-1, with a tentative D call TRBD1 (5 bases). Germline CDR1 and CDR2: WSHSY and SAAADI. The CDR3 is made up of 13 amino acids. V was shortened by 3 bases and J by 8 bases, with 11 bases between the two germline ends. The CDR3 DNA sequence: TGCGCCAGCAGTGAAACAGGTTTCCATGAGCAGTTCTTC. Encoded protein: CASSETGFHEQFF.

The chain uses TRBV9 and TRBJ2-5; D gene unclear. CDR1 and CDR2 from the germline V gene are SGDLS and YYNGEE. The CDR3 has 13 amino acids. V shed 0 bases and J shed 7 bases, with 10 bases lying between them. As DNA, the CDR3 is TGTGCCAGCAGCGTAGATTGGAGAGGGACCCAGTACTTC. It is translated as CASSVDWRGTQYF.

There are a few counts of this clone. The chain links TRBV9 to TRBJ2-1, with 7 nucleotides matching TRBD2. Trimming took 4 bases from V and 0 from J; bases not matched to a gene: 4. This CDR3 is built from 15 residues. CDR1 is SGDLS and CDR2 is YYNGEE in the germline V gene. CDR3 loop: CASSSSGVSYNEQFF. In DNA form, the CDR3 reads TGTGCCAGCAGCTCCAGCGGGGTCTCCTACAATGAGCAGTTCTTC.

This sequence joins TRBV13 and TRBJ1-1; 10 nucleotides agree with TRBD1. The CDR3 runs to 17 residues. The germline V gene encodes CDR1 PRHDT and CDR2 FYEKMQ (reference sequence). J lost 4 bases, V lost 1 base, and 9 bases had no gene match. CDR3 in DNA: TGTGCCAGCAGCTTAGTACGAGATCGGACAGGGGGCACTGAAGCTTTCTTT. This translates into CASSLVRDRTGGTEAFF.

The chain employs TRBV4-1 and TRBJ1-1, with D uncertain. This CDR3 comprises 16 residues. Germline values: CDR1 MGHRA, CDR2 YSYEKL. Between the trimmed V and J ends, which lost 0 bases and 1 base, there was a span of 12 bases. This chain's CDR3 is CASSQEMGWGNTEAFF. CDR3 nucleotides: TGCGCCAGCAGCCAAGAAATGGGGTGGGGGAACACTGAAGCTTTCTTT.

CDR3 protein: CASSLGGAREDGYTF. The DNA of the CDR3 is TGTGCCAGCAGCTTAGGGGGGGCGAGAGAGGACGGCTACACCTTC. The chain links TRBV11-3 to TRBJ1-2; tentatively, D is TRBD1 (6 bases). Germline values: CDR1 SGHNT, CDR2 YENEEA. The V and J ends lost 1 base and 8 bases respectively, with 17 bases between them. The CDR3 loop spans 15 amino acids.

The chain links TRBV4-3 to TRBJ1-2; D is unresolved. This CDR3 contains 19 residues. CDR1 is LGHNA and CDR2 is YSLEER in the germline V gene. The V and J ends lost 4 bases and 4 bases respectively, with 28 bases between them. Written as DNA, the CDR3 is TGCGCCAGCAGCCCGCCCGAGACATCCGTCAGTGAACCTTTCTATGGCTACACCTTC. Translating it yields CASSPPETSVSEPFYGYTF.

The rearrangement joins TRBV7-9 to TRBJ1-6; D might be TRBD1 (5 bases). The CDR3 runs 15 residues. The germline V gene has CDR1 SEHNR and CDR2 FQNEAQ (reference sequence). Trimming stripped 4 bases from V and 5 bases from J, with 12 bases between. CDR3 in amino acids: CASSSGRVNNSPLHF. The CDR3 DNA follows: TGTGCCAGCAGCTCCGGCAGGGTCAATAATTCACCCCTCCACTTT.

This rearrangement joins TRBV5-1 to TRBJ2-7, with TRBD1 matching over 8 bases. V lost 4 bases to trimming and J lost 5 bases; unmatched junction nucleotides: 14. This CDR3 is 16 amino acids long. From germline, CDR1 is SGHRS and CDR2 YFSETQ. CDR3 coding DNA: TGCGCCAGCAGCCTCGGGGGCGGGACAGGTTATAACGAGCAGTACTTC. Translated, it gives CASSLGGGTGYNEQYF.

The chain links TRBV7-6 to TRBJ1-5, with D tentatively TRBD1 (6 bases). With 5 bases removed from V and 3 bases from J, the gap between germline ends came to 11 bases. Per germline, CDR1 SGHVS and CDR2 FNYEAQ. The CDR3 loop spans 14 amino acids. In nucleotides, the CDR3 is TGTGCCAGCAGCCTGGGGGCCGTCAATCAGCCCCAGCATTTT. Translating it yields CASSLGAVNQPQHF.

About this clone: A junction boundary mismatches the germline segment, possibly from a read error. The V gene is TRBV5-1, the J gene TRBJ2-4, with no clear D. The CDR3 contains 15 residues. CDR1 and CDR2 from the germline V gene are SGHRS and YFSETQ. The CDR3, as DNA: TGTGCCAGCAGCTTGGATTATATGGCAGAAAACATTCAGTACTTC. Translating gives CASSLDYMAENIQYF.

The J gene is TRBJ2-5, the V gene TRBV9; TRBD1 matches at 11 bases. V shed 2 bases, J shed 5 bases, and the junction held 5 bases outside the gene matches. The germline CDR1 and CDR2 sequences are SGDLS and YYNGEE. The length of the CDR3 is 15 residues. CDR3 loop: CASSVGTGGMETQYF. The CDR3 region has the DNA TGTGCCAGCAGCGTCGGGACAGGGGGTATGGAGACCCAGTACTTC.

The CDR3 protein is CAWTWGTTATNEKLFF. CDR3 in DNA: TGTGCCTGGACTTGGGGGACAACTGCAACTAATGAAAAACTGTTTTTT. This chain connects TRBV30 to TRBJ1-4; tentatively, D is TRBD1 (6 bases). The CDR3 is 16 residues long. V was shortened by 4 bases and J by 0 bases, with 15 bases between the two germline ends. The germline V gene encodes CDR1 GTSNPN and CDR2 SVGIG (reference sequence).

The CDR3 region is CASSAGGIDYGYTF. The CDR3, as DNA: TGTGCCAGCAGCGCCGGGGGGATCGACTATGGCTACACCTTC. The V call is TRBV14, the J call TRBJ1-2; a weak D match, TRBD1 (5 bases). In germline, CDR1 is SGHDN, CDR2 FVKESK. CDR3 length: 14 residues. Between the trimmed V and J ends, which lost 5 bases and 3 bases, there was a span of 13 bases.

The V gene is TRBV4-1, the J gene TRBJ1-1; 9 bases align to TRBD1. The germline CDR1 and CDR2 sequences are MGHRA and YSYEKL. V dropped 1 base and J dropped 5; count of bases not matched to a gene: 11. This CDR3 is 17 amino acids long. The CDR3 DNA follows: TGCGCCAGCAGCCAAGTGGCATACGGGACAGGGAGGACTGAAGCTTTCTTT. Translated, it gives CASSQVAYGTGRTEAFF.

The rearrangement links TRBV4-1 to TRBJ2-7; the D call may be TRBD1 or TRBD2 (5 bases each). V shed 6 bases and J shed 0 bases, with 15 bases lying between them. Germline values: CDR1 MGHRA, CDR2 YSYEKL. The CDR3 totals 15 residues. CDR3 in amino acids: CASSSGPQSSYEQYF. CDR3 bases: TGCGCCAGCAGTTCGGGACCCCAGAGCTCCTACGAGCAGTACTTC.

This clone is large by share. The genes are TRBV6-5 and TRBJ2-1, with TRBD2 matching over 10 bases. The J segment lost 4 bases and the V segment lost 6 bases, leaving 6 bases of the junction unmatched. CDR3 size: 15 residues. CDR1 is MNHEY and CDR2 is SVGAGI in the germline V gene. The CDR3 DNA reads TGTGCCAGCAGAGAGCGGGGGGGCCCGTACAATGAGCAGTTCTTC. It specifies CASRERGGPYNEQFF.

This chain uses TRBV7-2 with TRBJ2-7; D not resolved. The CDR3 loop spans 11 amino acids. Germline CDR1 reads SGHTA; CDR2 reads FQGNSA. V shed 5 bases and J shed 6 bases, with 8 bases lying between them. The chain's CDR3 is CASSQRPEQYF. The DNA of the CDR3 is TGTGCCAGCAGCCAAAGACCCGAGCAGTACTTC.